This TCR beta chain emerged from a study of T cell repertoires in cytomegalovirus infection. Whole-study context: Well-studied HLA-B-restricted epitopes and recently identified HLA-C-restricted epitopes of CMV were both used in the study. Evidence of both CMV infection and a matching HLA type came from public TCR beta signatures.

There are 16 residues in the CDR3. Germline-derived CDR1 and CDR2 are MNHEY and SMNVEV (reference sequence). Trimming shortened V by 3 bases and J by 9 bases, and 21 bases separated the two germline ends. TCRdb reprocessed the reads via MiXCR and lists one record per CDR3 protein. The sample consists of about 310,000 distinct CDR3 sequences, 20% to 25% of them appearing once. In regard to this clonotype: The antigen is not known.

The source of this sequence is a human donor in good health (CMV status not recorded). Some clones in this sample may be carry-over from other donors' samples. The sample in question was cultured PBMCs, obtained from culture after CMV antigen stimulation. The chain combines TRBV27 with TRBJ2-1; a weak D match, TRBD2 (5 bases). Here the CDR3 DNA reads TGTGCCAGCAGTTTTATGCCGTTGGGCATCGAGGGTGAGCAGTTCTTC. As protein: CASSFMPLGIEGEQFF.